These 12 T cell receptor beta chains came from one sample sequenced in a study of response to subunit inactivated influenza vaccine. TCRdb re-analysed the RT-PCR reads in MiXCR, keeping a single row per CDR3 protein. Among around 200,000 distinct CDR3 sequences listed, over 13% were seen once. The source was CD8+ T cells sorted from PBMCs, collected 4 to 6 days after vaccination. The receptor set was obtained from a man aged 45 to 65 who received an inactivated influenza vaccine.

This clonotype turned up a few times. The V gene is TRBV6-2 or TRBV6-3, the J gene TRBJ2-3; 8 nucleotides align to TRBD2. The germline V gene encodes CDR1 MNHEY and CDR2 SVGEGT. Germline trimming cut 2 bases from V and 3 bases from J; bases unmatched to any gene: 7. The CDR3 consists of 16 residues. CDR3 coding DNA: TGTGCCAGCAGTTACACCTCCGGGACTAGAACAGATACGCAGTATTTT. This sequence encodes CASSYTSGTRTDTQYF.

On this clonotype: With a much larger clone just one base away, this may be a read error. The chain links TRBV5-1 to TRBJ2-7; D might be TRBD2 (6 bases). The CDR3 sequence is 15 residues long. With 2 bases removed from V and 5 bases from J, the gap between germline ends came to 17 bases. The germline V gene has CDR1 SGHRS and CDR2 YFSETQ. Written as DNA, the CDR3 is TGCGCCAGCAGCTTCGGGCTAGTGGGAGGCAACGAGCAGTACTTC. Protein product: CASSFGLVGGNEQYF.

V gene TRBV27 combines with J gene TRBJ2-5; tentative D call: TRBD1 (6 bases). Trimming cost V 2 bases and J 9 bases, with 13 bases left between them. The germline gives CDR1 MNHEY, CDR2 SMNVEV (reference sequence). The CDR3 is 13 residues long. The CDR3 nucleotides read TGTGCCAGCAGTTTAGTGTGGCCAGGGGCCCAGTACTTC. This codes for CASSLVWPGAQYF.

Comment on this clonotype: Possible read error: a much larger clone is one base away. The V gene is TRBV7-7, the J gene TRBJ2-1; a possible D gene is TRBD1 (6 bases). The V gene lost 4 bases and the J gene lost 7 bases, with 8 bases spanning the gap. This CDR3 is 12 amino acids long. CDR1 is SSHAT and CDR2 is FNYEAQ in the germline V gene (reference sequence). The chain's CDR3 is CASSSGDNEQFF. CDR3 bases: TGTGCCAGCAGCTCAGGGGATAATGAGCAGTTCTTC.

This clonotype was recorded a few times. The gene calls are TRBV7-9 and TRBJ1-4, with a weak D call TRBD1 (6 bases). With 3 bases removed from V and 8 bases from J, the gap between germline ends came to 22 bases. CDR3 length: 17 amino acids. Germline V lookup: CDR1 SEHNR, CDR2 FQNEAQ (reference sequence). CDR3 sequence: CASSFRDGGLMKEKLFF. DNA of the CDR3: TGTGCCAGCAGCTTCCGGGACGGGGGCTTAATGAAGGAAAAACTGTTTTTT.

The chain recombines TRBV28 with TRBJ1-5; weak D call: TRBD1 (6 bases). The closer fit of TRBJ2-3 to the DNA end suggests the J call may be wrong. The CDR3 contains 12 residues. CDR1 and CDR2 (germline): MDHEN, SYDVKM. The CDR3 DNA sequence: TGTGCCAGCAGAACAGGGAATCAGCCCCAGTATTTT. Its protein is CASRTGNQPQYF.

The gene calls are TRBV4-1 and TRBJ2-7; TRBD2 matches 13 bases. The V gene's germline CDR1 is MGHRA and CDR2 YSYEKL. J gave up 2 bases and V 1 base, and 8 bases lay outside the gene matches. The CDR3 loop spans 18 amino acids. The CDR3 loop reads CASSQGRTSGGFTYEQYF. The CDR3 nucleotides read TGCGCCAGCAGCCAAGGCCGGACTAGCGGGGGATTCACCTACGAGCAGTACTTC.

The rearrangement links TRBV29-1 to TRBJ1-2; D gene ambiguous. The CDR3 has 13 amino acids. V was cut by 4 bases and J by 5 bases, with 14 bases left in between. The germline gives CDR1 SQVTM, CDR2 ANQGSEA. The CDR3, as DNA: TGCAGCGTTGGGGAAGGGATCAGTTATGGCTACACCTTC. Encoded protein: CSVGEGISYGYTF.

Only a few counts were recorded for this clonotype. The chain joins TRBV12-3 or TRBV12-4 to TRBJ2-1; 8 nucleotides align to TRBD2. With V trimmed by 3 bases and J by 6 bases, 10 bases remained unmatched. The CDR3 spans 16 residues. CDR3 sequence: CASSLMAGGPTNEQFF. The CDR3 DNA reads as TGTGCCAGCAGTTTGATGGCGGGGGGCCCCACCAATGAGCAGTTCTTC.

The sample holds many counts of this clonotype. This chain joins TRBV4-3 and TRBJ1-4; D unresolved. This CDR3 contains 14 residues. V lost 4 bases to trimming and J lost 5 bases, with 11 bases between them. In germline, CDR1 is LGHNA, CDR2 YSLEER. CDR3 nucleotides: TGCGCCAGCAGCCCGTCCGCCGGAAATGAAAAACTGTTTTTT. Encoded protein: CASSPSAGNEKLFF.

The chain uses TRBV27 and TRBJ2-3, with D uncertain. Germline V gene sequence: CDR1 MNHEY, CDR2 SMNVEV (reference sequence). This CDR3 has 16 amino acids. V lost 3 bases, J lost 2 bases, and 15 bases lay in between. The CDR3 sequence is CASSLTGPVFTDTQYF. The CDR3 DNA is TGTGCCAGCAGTTTGACGGGTCCTGTGTTCACAGATACGCAGTATTTT.

This clonotype has a count of ten or more. This chain joins TRBV10-3 and TRBJ2-3; 11 bases map to TRBD2. The CDR3 covers 16 residues. With V trimmed by 10 bases and J by 5 bases, 14 bases remained unmatched. Germline values: CDR1 ENHRY, CDR2 SYGVKD. The CDR3 region has the DNA TGTGCCACCCTAGCCGCTAGCGGGGGGTTTGAAGATACGCAGTATTTT. As protein: CATLAASGGFEDTQYF.